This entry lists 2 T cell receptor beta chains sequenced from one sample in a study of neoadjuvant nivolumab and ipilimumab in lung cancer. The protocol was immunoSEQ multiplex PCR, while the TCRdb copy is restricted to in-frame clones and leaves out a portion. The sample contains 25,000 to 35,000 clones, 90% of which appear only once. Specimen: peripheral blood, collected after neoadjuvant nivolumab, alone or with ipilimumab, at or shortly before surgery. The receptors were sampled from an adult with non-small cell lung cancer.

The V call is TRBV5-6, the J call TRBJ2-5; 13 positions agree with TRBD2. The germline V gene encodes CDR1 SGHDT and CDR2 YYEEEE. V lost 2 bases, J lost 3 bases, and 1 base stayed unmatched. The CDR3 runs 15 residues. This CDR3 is CASSLGLAGEETQYF. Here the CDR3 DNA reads TGTGCCAGCAGCTTAGGACTAGCGGGGGAAGAGACCCAGTACTTC.

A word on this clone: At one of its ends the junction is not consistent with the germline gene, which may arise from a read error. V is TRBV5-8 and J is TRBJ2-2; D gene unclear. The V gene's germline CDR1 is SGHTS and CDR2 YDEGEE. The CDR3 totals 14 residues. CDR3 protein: CAGSPVSGSGELFF. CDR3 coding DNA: TGTGCCGGCAGCCCCGTCTCTGGGTCCGGGGAGCTGTTTTTT.